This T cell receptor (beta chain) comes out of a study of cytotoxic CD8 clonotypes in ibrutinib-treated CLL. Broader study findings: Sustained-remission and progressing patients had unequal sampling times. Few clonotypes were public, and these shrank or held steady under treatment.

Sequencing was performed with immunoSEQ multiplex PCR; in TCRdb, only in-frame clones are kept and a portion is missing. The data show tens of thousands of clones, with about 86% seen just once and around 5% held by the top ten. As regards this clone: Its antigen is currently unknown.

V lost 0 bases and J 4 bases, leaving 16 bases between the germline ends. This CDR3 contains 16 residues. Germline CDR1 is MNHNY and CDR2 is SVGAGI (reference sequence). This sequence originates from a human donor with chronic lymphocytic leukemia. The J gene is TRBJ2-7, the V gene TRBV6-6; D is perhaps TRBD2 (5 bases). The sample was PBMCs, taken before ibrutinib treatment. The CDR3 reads CASSYSTMRAGYEQYF. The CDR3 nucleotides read TGTGCCAGCAGTTACTCAACAATGCGGGCTGGATACGAGCAGTACTTC.